This TCR beta chain was sequenced for a study of OX40 agonist ivuxolimab in advanced cancers. The assay was immunoSEQ multiplex PCR, and TCRdb's table has in-frame clones only and misses some. The table records tens of thousands of clones, 70% to 90% of them present only once. This CDR3 spans 15 amino acids. CDR1 and CDR2 from the germline V gene are SGHNT and YYREEE (reference sequence). V was clipped by 4 bases and J by 4 bases, with 17 bases between them. The sample here was CD4+ or CD8+ T cells sorted from blood, taken in a trial of the OX40 agonist ivuxolimab. The gene calls are TRBV5-4 and TRBJ2-5, with TRBD1 as a possible D gene (6 bases). The sequence was obtained from an adult with an advanced solid tumor such as melanoma, head and neck, liver or kidney cancer. This CDR3 reads CASSPEATGRETQYF. CDR3 bases: TGTGCCAGCAGCCCGGAGGCTACAGGGCGAGAGACCCAGTACTTC.